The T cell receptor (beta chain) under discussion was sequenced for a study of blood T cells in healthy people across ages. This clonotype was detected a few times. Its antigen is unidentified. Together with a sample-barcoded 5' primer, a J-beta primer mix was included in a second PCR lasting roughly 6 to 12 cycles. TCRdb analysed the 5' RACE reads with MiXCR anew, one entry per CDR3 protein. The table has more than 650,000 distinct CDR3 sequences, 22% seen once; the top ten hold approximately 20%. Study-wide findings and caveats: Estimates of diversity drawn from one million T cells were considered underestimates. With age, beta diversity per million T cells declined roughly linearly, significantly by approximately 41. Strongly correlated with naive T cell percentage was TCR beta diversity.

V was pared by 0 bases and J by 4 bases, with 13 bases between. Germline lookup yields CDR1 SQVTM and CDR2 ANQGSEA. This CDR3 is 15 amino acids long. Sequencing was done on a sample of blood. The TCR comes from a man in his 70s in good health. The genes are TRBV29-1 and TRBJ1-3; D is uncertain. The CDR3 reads CSVEDQDRSGNTIYF. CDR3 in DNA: TGCAGCGTTGAAGATCAGGACCGCTCGGGAAACACCATATATTTT.